Listed here are 13 T cell receptor beta chains from one sample, sequenced in a study of CD8+ T cells in alopecia areata. Noted treatment: oral pan-JAK inhibitor, 5-10 mg twice daily. Reverse transcription of extracted RNA yielded cDNA, which provided the sequencing template. TCRdb keeps only in-frame clones here, not all; method: immunoSEQ multiplex PCR. Counted here are about 120,000 clones, 53% occurring once; the ten biggest clones make up 0.46%. Source: CD4+ T cells sorted from blood, taken at week 4, from a patient treated with tofacitinib. The source of these receptors is a human donor with alopecia areata.

The chain is built from TRBV4-2 and TRBJ2-3; weak D call: TRBD1 (6 bases). V gave up 0 bases and J gave up 6 bases, with 7 bases separating them. Germline-derived CDR1 and CDR2 are LGHNA and YNFKEQ. This CDR3 comprises 13 residues. The CDR3 is CASSQDQGDTQYF. In nucleotides, the CDR3 is TGTGCCAGCAGCCAAGATCAGGGGGATACGCAGTATTTT.

This chain links TRBV7-2 with TRBJ2-3; either TRBD1 or TRBD2 may fit D (5 bases each). Trimming pared 3 bases from V and 0 bases from J, leaving 7 bases between. CDR3 length equals 14 residues. The germline V gene has CDR1 SGHTA and CDR2 FQGNSA. The CDR3 reads CASSFRDSTDTQYF. The CDR3 region has the DNA TGTGCCAGCAGCTTCCGGGACAGCACAGATACGCAGTATTTT.

This chain connects TRBV9 to TRBJ2-5; 8 positions match TRBD1. The CDR3 runs to 17 residues. In germline, CDR1 is SGDLS, CDR2 YYNGEE. The J segment lost 2 bases and the V segment lost 0 bases, leaving 9 bases of the junction unmatched. The CDR3: CASSVAPSDRAQETQYF. Written as DNA, the CDR3 is TGTGCCAGCAGCGTAGCACCTTCGGACAGGGCACAAGAGACCCAGTACTTC.

CDR3 DNA sequence: TGCGCCAGCAGCTTTGACACCGCCTCGGGAGGCTACACCTTC. Translated: CASSFDTASGGYTF. The chain couples TRBV5-1 to TRBJ1-2; no clear D. Trimming shortened V by 2 bases and J by 8 bases, and 16 bases separated the two germline ends. The germline gives CDR1 SGHRS, CDR2 YFSETQ. The CDR3 spans 14 residues. Combining the CDR3 with reference TRBV5-1 and TRBJ1-2 gives the whole variable domain KAGVTQTPRYLIKTRGQQVTLSCSPISGHRSVSWYQQTPGQGLQFLFEYFSETQRNKGNFPGRFSGRQFSNSRSEMNVSTLELGDSALYLCASSFDTASGGYTFGSGTRLTVV.

This clone has just a few counts. The V call is TRBV19, the J call TRBJ2-7; 8 bases fit TRBD1. The CDR3 sequence is 16 residues long. The trim removed 5 bases at V and 0 bases at J, leaving 9 bases unmatched. Germline loops: CDR1 LNHDA, CDR2 SQIVND (reference sequence). This chain's CDR3 is CASSSRRQGSSYEQYF. In DNA form, the CDR3 reads TGTGCCAGTAGTTCACGGCGACAGGGGAGCTCCTACGAGCAGTACTTC.

The CDR3, as DNA: TGTGCCAGCATACCTGACTCTGGAAACACCATATATTTT. Translating gives CASIPDSGNTIYF. The chain links TRBV6-5 to TRBJ1-3, with D unresolved. Per germline, CDR1 MNHEY and CDR2 SVGAGI. The CDR3 has 13 amino acids. V lost 7 bases, J lost 0 bases, and 7 bases lay in between.

The CDR3 region has the DNA TGTGCCAGCAGCCTACTGCTCGACTACCTCCGATTCGATGGCTACACCTTC. Translating gives CASSLLLDYLRFDGYTF. The chain has TRBV5-4 and TRBJ1-2; no reliable D call. CDR1 is SGHNT, CDR2 YYREEE, per germline (reference sequence). The CDR3 is made up of 17 amino acids. V shed 4 bases and J shed 6 bases, with 25 bases lying between them.

This clone appeared a few times. The CDR3 sequence is CSVQVVGYGYTF. CDR3 sequence (DNA): TGCAGCGTCCAAGTGGTGGGGTATGGCTACACCTTC. This chain joins TRBV29-1 and TRBJ1-2; D gene uncertain. Trimming pared 6 bases from V and 5 bases from J, leaving 13 bases between. The CDR3 spans 12 residues. The germline V gene encodes CDR1 SQVTM and CDR2 ANQGSEA. Supplemented by reference TRBV29-1 and TRBJ1-2, the full variable domain reads SAVISQKPSRDICQRGTSLTIQCQVDSQVTMMFWYRQQPGQSLTLIATANQGSEATYESGFVIDKFPISRPNLTFSTLTVSNMSPEDSSIYLCSVQVVGYGYTFGSGTRLTVV.

This rearrangement joins TRBV30 to TRBJ2-1; D remains unclear. V was shortened by 2 bases and J by 4 bases, with 6 bases between the two germline ends. Germline values: CDR1 GTSNPN, CDR2 SVGIG (reference sequence). This CDR3 has 12 residues. Here the CDR3 DNA reads TGTGCCTGGAGTACTGGGTACAATGAGCAGTTCTTC. It yields the protein CAWSTGYNEQFF.

With regard to this clone: A read error may account for a junction end that differs from germline. This chain uses TRBV30 with TRBJ1-5, with D unclear. CDR3 length: 14 amino acids. The germline CDR1 and CDR2 sequences are GTSNPN and SVGIG (reference sequence). The CDR3 spells CAWSSRDSSQPQHF. For the CDR3, the DNA is TGTGCCTGGAGTTCGAGGGATAGCAGTCAGCCCCAGCATTTT.

V and J are TRBV5-1 and TRBJ2-5; tentative D call: TRBD1 (7 bases). CDR3 length equals 17 residues. Looked up from germline, CDR1 is SGHRS and CDR2 is YFSETQ. V lost 3 bases to trimming and J lost 0 bases, with 18 bases between them. The CDR3 region has the DNA TGCGCCAGCAGCTGGGGGGACAGAGGAGTGTACCAAGAGACCCAGTACTTC. It encodes CASSWGDRGVYQETQYF.

This clone was counted only a few times. The V gene is TRBV7-9, the J gene TRBJ2-3; 8 bases are a match to TRBD1. There are 15 residues in the CDR3. The germline CDR1 and CDR2 sequences are SEHNR and FQNEAQ (reference sequence). Losses at the gene ends were 5 bases for V and 3 bases for J; bases not matched to a gene: 7. CDR3 residues: CASSNQGARTDTQYF. CDR3 bases: TGTGCCAGCAGCAATCAGGGGGCGAGAACAGATACGCAGTATTTT.

The V call is TRBV5-4, the J call TRBJ2-5, with unresolved D. There are 15 residues in the CDR3. Looked up from germline, CDR1 is SGHNT and CDR2 is YYREEE (reference sequence). V lost 0 bases, J lost 3 bases, and 12 bases lay in between. The CDR3 DNA reads as TGTGCCAGCAGCTTGGGGGTTTTAGCAGAAGAGACCCAGTACTTC. It encodes CASSLGVLAEETQYF.